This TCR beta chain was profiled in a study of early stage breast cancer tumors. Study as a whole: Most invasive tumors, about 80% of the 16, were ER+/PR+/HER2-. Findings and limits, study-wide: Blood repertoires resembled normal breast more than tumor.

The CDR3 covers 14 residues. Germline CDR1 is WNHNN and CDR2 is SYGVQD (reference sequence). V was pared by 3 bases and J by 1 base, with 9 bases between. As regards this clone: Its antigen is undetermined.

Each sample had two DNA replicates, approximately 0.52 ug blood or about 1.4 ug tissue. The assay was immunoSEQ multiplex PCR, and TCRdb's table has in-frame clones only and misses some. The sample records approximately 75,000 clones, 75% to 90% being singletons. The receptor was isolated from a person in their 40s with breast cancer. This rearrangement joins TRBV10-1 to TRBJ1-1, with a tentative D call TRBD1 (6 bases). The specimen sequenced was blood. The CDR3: CASSEGGTNTEAFF. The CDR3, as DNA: TGCGCCAGCAGTGAAGGGGGGACGAACACTGAAGCTTTCTTT.